This T cell receptor beta chain was documented in a study of post-analysis software for immune sequencing data. Notes on the study in general: Controls showed lower frequencies than patients for four to six TRBV segments, and TRBV5-6, TRBV5-1 and TRBV20-1 were among these. F measure grouped same-batch samples tightly together.

Looked up from germline, CDR1 is SQVTM and CDR2 is ANQGSEA. J lost 1 base, V lost 7 bases, and 6 bases had no gene match. The CDR3 consists of 13 residues. In this sample, this clonotype turned up many times. As yet, its antigen is unknown. Sequencing libraries made from TCR beta cDNA carried unique molecular identifiers. The yield from about 1 to 10 million T cells was 500,000 or so cDNA molecules in total. Each CDR3 protein is one row after TCRdb ran MiXCR on the PCR reads. The sample includes hundreds of thousands of distinct CDR3 sequences, approximately 34% of them seen just once. The sequence was collected from a girl aged 10-17 years with multiple sclerosis. Sample: blood. The chain recombines TRBV29-1 with TRBJ1-2, with 7 bases identical to TRBD1. CDR3 DNA sequence: TGCAGCGCCGGCGGGACAGTTAACTATGGCTACACCTTC. Translating it yields CSAGGTVNYGYTF.